These T cell receptor beta chains were read from a single sample in a study of T cells after yellow fever vaccination. TCRdb reprocessed the 5' RACE reads with MiXCR, giving one entry per CDR3 protein. The sample consists of 250,000 to 300,000 distinct CDR3 sequences, roughly 5.2% of them appearing once. Sequencing used CD4+ T cells sorted from PBMCs, obtained on the day of the yellow fever booster vaccination. These receptors came from a young man who received the YFV17D yellow fever vaccine. CDR3s include the opening cysteine and the closing phenylalanine or tryptophan. Clone size is shown for a subset of rows, as once, few, many or a class of expanded clone.

CDR3,size,V,J
CASSSPPWVSWNTEAFF,few,TRBV7-9,TRBJ1-1
CASSRRYQVAGYHEQYF,many,TRBV4-2,TRBJ2-7
CASSLGSVEGYTF,many,TRBV5-1,TRBJ1-2
CASTQGGQAFF,NA,TRBV6-6,TRBJ1-1
CAWSPRGLGEQFF,few,TRBV30,TRBJ2-1
CASSPAPGETQYF,few,TRBV7-3,TRBJ2-5
CASSLEESGNTIYF,many,TRBV5-1,TRBJ1-3
CASSRTVNTGELFF,many,TRBV7-3,TRBJ2-2
CASSPNTILGTSGGSTDTQYF,NA,TRBV18,TRBJ2-3
CASKAGASLQETQYF,NA,TRBV7-2,TRBJ2-5
CASSVAGYNEQFF,few,TRBV9,TRBJ2-1
CASSGGGPGEKLFF,NA,TRBV2,TRBJ1-4
CASSPSGGAVDTQYF,many,TRBV5-1,TRBJ2-3
CASSPTPTSGGTDTQYF,many,TRBV7-2,TRBJ2-3
CASSLIAGPYGYTF,many,TRBV7-2,TRBJ1-2
CSARGGDGRYNQPQHF,many,TRBV20-1,TRBJ1-5
CASADRDDDEQFF,many,TRBV10-2,TRBJ2-1
CASSLAMAGEFYTF,NA,TRBV5-1,TRBJ1-2
CSASSLAGGLSKNIQYF,many,TRBV20-1,TRBJ2-4
CSARVPAGGSRLSDF,many,TRBV20-1,TRBJ2-3